The source of this TCR beta chain is a study of identical twins. Trimming removed 6 bases at V and 3 bases at J, with 9 bases between. The CDR3 is 12 residues long. Study results and limitations: Diverse VJ usage suggested most zero-insertion clonotypes were not invariant T cells.

A word on this clonotype: No antigen is known for it.

TCRdb re-derived calls from the 5' RACE reads in MiXCR, one entry per CDR3 protein. The table lists approximately 700,000 distinct CDR3 sequences, 18% of them singletons. The same specimen was also included in a second study, on T cells expressing NK-cell markers. This second report adds: Sequencing covered eight donors, seven HCMV-seropositive and one seronegative. For about 6 donors, the dominant NKG2C+ clonotypes made up about 1.0-8% of their CD8+ T cells.

The TCR comes from a young woman in good health. This chain uses TRBV12-3 or TRBV12-4 with TRBJ2-7; D may be TRBD1 (6 bases). The sequencing input was PBMCs. DNA of the CDR3: TGTGCCAGCAGGGGGGCCGACTACGAGCAGTACTTC. Its translation is CASRGADYEQYF.